This TCR beta chain stems from a study of blood T cell repertoires in COVID-19. Trimming cost V 8 bases and J 2 bases; bases outside gene matches: 8. Germline CDR1 is LNHDA and CDR2 is SQIVND (reference sequence). The CDR3 has 14 residues. Original analysis: Estimated nucleated cell counts came from reference gene primer amplification. The repertoire was sequenced with immunoSEQ multiplex PCR; TCRdb's copy has only in-frame clones and lacks some. That table is the source of V, J and clone size, and D and trimming were worked out from the DNA. This table has more than 100,000 clones, approximately 89% appearing once.

The chain couples TRBV19 to TRBJ1-1, with TRBD1 matching 7 bases. Specimen: peripheral blood. The sequence was obtained from a woman aged 80 or older in a cohort sampled during active COVID-19. In nucleotides, the CDR3 is TGTGCCAGTCAGAGGAACAGGGGCAACACTGAAGCTTTCTTT. Protein product: CASQRNRGNTEAFF.